This T cell receptor beta chain was retrieved from a study of OX40 agonist ivuxolimab in advanced cancers. Study in general: Ivuxolimab, which patients received intravenously every 2 weeks, was dosed at 0.01 to 10 mg/kg.

A note on this clone: Antigen specificity is unknown.

The V gene lost 1 base and the J gene lost 8 bases, with 14 bases spanning the gap. The CDR3 sequence is 14 residues long. The germline V gene has CDR1 SGHAT and CDR2 FQNNGV. General study findings and limits: What antigens the expanded peripheral T cells recognized was never established. CD8+ T cells showed, on average, more clonal expansion than CD4+ cells.

Method: immunoSEQ multiplex PCR; TCRdb's copy keeps in-frame clones and lacks some. The sample includes 65,000 to 85,000 clones, approximately 89% seen only once; the top ten take about 0.6%. V and J are TRBV11-2 and TRBJ1-2; D gene ambiguous. Here the sequenced sample was CD4+ or CD8+ T cells sorted from blood, taken in a trial of the OX40 agonist ivuxolimab. The sequence was collected from an adult with an advanced solid tumor such as melanoma, head and neck, liver or kidney cancer. Here the CDR3 reads CASSLGAFGSGYTF. In DNA, the CDR3 is TGTGCCAGCAGCTTAGGGGCCTTCGGGAGCGGCTACACCTTC.